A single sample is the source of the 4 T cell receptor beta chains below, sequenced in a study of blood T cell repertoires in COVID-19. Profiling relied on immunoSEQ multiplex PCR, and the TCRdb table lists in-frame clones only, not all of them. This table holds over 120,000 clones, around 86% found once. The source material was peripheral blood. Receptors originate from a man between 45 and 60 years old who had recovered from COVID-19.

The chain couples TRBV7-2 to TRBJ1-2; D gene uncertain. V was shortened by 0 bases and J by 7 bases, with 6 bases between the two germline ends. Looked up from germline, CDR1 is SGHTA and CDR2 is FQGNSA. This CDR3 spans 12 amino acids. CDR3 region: CASSLAAGGYTF. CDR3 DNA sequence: TGTGCCAGCAGCTTAGCCGCCGGTGGCTACACCTTC. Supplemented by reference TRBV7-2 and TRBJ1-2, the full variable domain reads GAGVSQSPSNKVTEKGKDVELRCDPISGHTALYWYRQSLGQGLEFLIYFQGNSAPDKSGLPSDRFSAERTGGSVSTLTIQRTQQEDSAVYLCASSLAAGGYTFGSGTRLTVV.

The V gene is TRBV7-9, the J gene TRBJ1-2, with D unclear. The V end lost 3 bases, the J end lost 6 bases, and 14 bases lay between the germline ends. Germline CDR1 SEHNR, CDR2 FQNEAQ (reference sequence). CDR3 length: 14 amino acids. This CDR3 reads CASSFPRDADGYTF. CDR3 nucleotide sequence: TGTGCCAGCAGCTTCCCTCGGGATGCGGATGGCTACACCTTC.

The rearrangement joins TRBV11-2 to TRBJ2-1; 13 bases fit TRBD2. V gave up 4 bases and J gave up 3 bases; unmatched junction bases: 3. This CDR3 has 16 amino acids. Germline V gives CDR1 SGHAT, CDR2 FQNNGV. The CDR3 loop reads CASSSWTSGGYNEQFF. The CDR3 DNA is TGTGCCAGCAGCTCCTGGACTAGCGGGGGCTACAATGAGCAGTTCTTC.

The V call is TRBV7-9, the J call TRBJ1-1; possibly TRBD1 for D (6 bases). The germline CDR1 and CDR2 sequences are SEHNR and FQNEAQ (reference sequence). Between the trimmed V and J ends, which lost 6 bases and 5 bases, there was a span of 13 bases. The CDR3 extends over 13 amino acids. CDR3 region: CASREPTGTEAFF. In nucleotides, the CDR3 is TGTGCCAGCAGAGAACCTACAGGGACTGAAGCTTTCTTT.